Following are 20 T cell receptor beta chains from one sample sequenced in a study of shared T cell receptors in the human thymus (dated by TCRdb to the early 2020s). Library preparation employed the immunoSEQ multiplex PCR assay. In its TCRdb copy, this immuneACCESS table keeps in-frame sequences only and misses some clones. Where compared with another copy, unresolved V genes explain less than half of these, and the others have no known cause. A total of roughly 710,000 clones appear in this sample, 70% to 90% of them only once. The ten largest make up 0.008% to 0.011% of the sample. These data were also filed under a second study, of human thymus T cells.

The sequencing input was thymocytes. The receptor set was obtained from a girl less than two years old with a congenital heart defect. Donor details come from another sample of the same person, matched by shared clones.

This chain joins TRBV28 and TRBJ1-2; D is possibly TRBD1 (5 bases). Germline loops: CDR1 MDHEN, CDR2 SYDVKM. The CDR3 length is 17 residues. Trimming shortened V by 3 bases and J by 2 bases, and 19 bases separated the two germline ends. The CDR3 sequence: CASSFVYRRGLNYGYTF. CDR3 in DNA: TGTGCCAGCAGTTTCGTCTACAGGCGAGGATTAAACTATGGCTACACCTTC.

The gene calls are TRBV4-3 and TRBJ2-3; maybe TRBD2 (6 bases). Looked up from germline, CDR1 is LGHNA and CDR2 is YSLEER. Trimming pared 0 bases from V and 4 bases from J, leaving 11 bases between. The CDR3 runs 15 residues. The CDR3 is CASSQDWRGADTQYF. The CDR3 DNA sequence: TGCGCCAGCAGCCAAGATTGGAGGGGCGCAGATACGCAGTATTTT.

The rearrangement links TRBV6-5 to TRBJ2-1, with TRBD2 matching over 8 bases. The length of the CDR3 is 15 residues. Per germline, CDR1 MNHEY and CDR2 SVGAGI. V lost 7 bases, J lost 6 bases, and 11 bases stayed unmatched. The CDR3 loop is CASKERGSDSNEQFF. The CDR3 coding sequence is TGTGCCAGCAAAGAGCGGGGGTCGGACTCCAATGAGCAGTTCTTC.

This clone was detected only once. The chain employs TRBV11-2 and TRBJ1-3; D remains ambiguous. The V gene lost 3 bases and the J gene lost 0 bases, with 6 bases spanning the gap. CDR1 is SGHAT and CDR2 is FQNNGV in the germline V gene. CDR3 length: 14 amino acids. CDR3 bases: TGTGCCAGCAGCTTGAGGGACTCTGGAAACACCATATATTTT. Translated, it gives CASSLRDSGNTIYF.

The rearrangement joins TRBV28 to TRBJ1-2; D uncertain. The germline V gene has CDR1 MDHEN and CDR2 SYDVKM. Trimming shortened V by 2 bases and J by 2 bases, and 12 bases separated the two germline ends. This CDR3 contains 15 residues. The CDR3 protein is CASSLPARRNYGYTF. The CDR3 coding sequence is TGTGCCAGCAGTTTACCGGCGAGGAGAAACTATGGCTACACCTTC.

The CDR3 is CASSYSGGDYEQYF. CDR3 DNA: TGTGCCAGCAGCTATAGCGGGGGAGACTACGAGCAGTACTTC. This chain links TRBV7-2 with TRBJ2-7; 9 bases fit TRBD2. Germline V gives CDR1 SGHTA, CDR2 FQGNSA. The V and J ends lost 4 bases and 3 bases, in that order; junction bases with no gene match: 4. There are 14 residues in the CDR3.

This clone was observed once. The chain carries TRBV28 and TRBJ1-6; D perhaps matches TRBD1 (5 bases). The CDR3 sequence is 15 residues long. V lost 5 bases and J lost 7, with 15 bases in between. Germline lookup yields CDR1 MDHEN and CDR2 SYDVKM. The CDR3 reads CASSPRTFGNSPLHF. CDR3 nucleotides: TGTGCCAGCAGTCCCCGGACATTCGGGAATTCACCCCTCCACTTT.

The genes are TRBV4-1 and TRBJ2-1; 10 positions agree with TRBD2. The length of the CDR3 is 14 residues. Per the germline V gene, CDR1 is MGHRA and CDR2 is YSYEKL. Unmatched junction bases numbered 4, after V lost 4 bases and J lost 7 bases. CDR3 DNA: TGCGCCAGCAGCCCCGGGACTAGCGCAAATGAGCAGTTCTTC. Its translation is CASSPGTSANEQFF.

The chain is built from TRBV5-5 and TRBJ1-1; 8 bases are shared with TRBD1. CDR3 length: 19 residues. V dropped 1 base and J dropped 2; count of bases not matched to a gene: 16. Germline CDR1 is SGHKS and CDR2 is YYEKEE (reference sequence). The CDR3 loop is CASSLYLGTGYDINTEAFF. CDR3 bases: TGTGCCAGCAGCTTGTACTTGGGGACAGGCTACGATATTAACACTGAAGCTTTCTTT.

V and J are TRBV7-6 and TRBJ1-2, with 9 bases aligning to TRBD1. Trimming cost V 5 bases and J 8 bases; bases outside gene matches: 9. Germline V CDR1 and CDR2: SGHVS, FNYEAQ. CDR3 length: 14 residues. The CDR3 here is CASSHGPDRGGYTF. Here the CDR3 DNA reads TGTGCCAGCAGCCACGGACCGGACAGGGGAGGCTACACCTTC.

The chain carries TRBV14 and TRBJ2-7; 9 positions agree with TRBD1. V shed 0 bases, J shed 5 bases, and the junction held 5 bases outside the gene matches. This CDR3 is 15 amino acids long. CDR1 is SGHDN and CDR2 is FVKESK in the germline V gene. CDR3 nucleotide sequence: TGTGCCAGCAGCCAAGAAGGGACAGGGAGGAACGAGCAGTACTTC. The encoded protein is CASSQEGTGRNEQYF.

The chain links TRBV29-1 to TRBJ1-2; 9 bases align to TRBD1. V lost 4 bases and J lost 6; bases outside the gene matches: 6. CDR3 length: 13 amino acids. Germline V gene lookup returns CDR1 SQVTM and CDR2 ANQGSEA. The CDR3 loop is CSVVPTGGHGYTF. The CDR3 bases are TGCAGCGTTGTCCCGACAGGGGGTCATGGCTACACCTTC.

This chain joins TRBV28 and TRBJ2-2; perhaps TRBD1 as D (6 bases). In germline, CDR1 is MDHEN, CDR2 SYDVKM. The V gene lost 3 bases and the J gene lost 6 bases, with 17 bases spanning the gap. The CDR3 totals 16 residues. CDR3 sequence (DNA): TGTGCCAGCAGTTTTAGTCCAGGGGCAGGGGCCGGGGAGCTGTTTTTT. This encodes CASSFSPGAGAGELFF.

This chain's CDR3 is CASSPRLRPTNEKLFF. The CDR3 DNA reads as TGCGCCAGCAGCCCCAGGCTCCGCCCAACTAATGAAAAACTGTTTTTT. V usage is TRBV5-1 and J usage is TRBJ1-4; no clear D. Germline CDR1 and CDR2: SGHRS and YFSETQ. V dropped 4 bases and J dropped 0 bases, with 13 bases sitting between them. The CDR3 loop spans 16 amino acids.

The gene calls are TRBV19 and TRBJ2-5; no clear D. V shed 4 bases and J shed 3 bases, with 9 bases lying between them. The CDR3 spans 13 residues. Germline V gene sequence: CDR1 LNHDA, CDR2 SQIVND (reference sequence). The CDR3 DNA reads as TGTGCCAGTAGTACGAAACACAAAGAGACCCAGTACTTC. Translation gives CASSTKHKETQYF.

V is TRBV19 and J is TRBJ2-7, with a weak D call TRBD1 (5 bases). Looked up from germline, CDR1 is LNHDA and CDR2 is SQIVND (reference sequence). The CDR3 covers 13 residues. The V end was cut by 6 bases, the J end by 4 bases, with 13 bases between. CDR3 residues: CASSRDRKYEQYF. In DNA form, the CDR3 reads TGTGCCAGTAGCCGCGACAGAAAATACGAGCAGTACTTC.

The rearrangement links TRBV18 to TRBJ1-2, with 10 bases lining up with TRBD1. V lost 4 bases to trimming and J lost 5 bases; unmatched junction nucleotides: 10. Germline values: CDR1 KGHSH, CDR2 LQKENI. There are 16 residues in the CDR3. The CDR3 loop reads CASSRDRDRGSYGYTF. CDR3 in DNA: TGTGCCAGCTCACGAGACCGGGACAGGGGTTCATATGGCTACACCTTC.

The V gene is TRBV2, the J gene TRBJ2-1; 11 nucleotides line up with TRBD2. This CDR3 is built from 16 residues. Germline CDR1 reads SNHLY; CDR2 reads FYNNEI. V lost 7 bases and J lost 3; bases outside the gene matches: 8. The CDR3 region is CASIASGGLHYNEQFF. CDR3 nucleotide sequence: TGTGCCAGCATCGCTAGCGGGGGGCTACACTACAATGAGCAGTTCTTC.

CDR3 DNA sequence: TGCGCCAGCAGCTTGGAAACAGGGGGAACGGAAAAACTGTTTTTT. Its protein is CASSLETGGTEKLFF. The rearrangement links TRBV5-1 to TRBJ1-4, with 8 bases that match TRBD1. After removal of 0 bases from V and 8 bases from J, the junction contained 6 bases not matched to a gene. Germline CDR1 is SGHRS and CDR2 is YFSETQ. The CDR3 runs 15 residues.

This clone occurred a few times. V is TRBV19 and J is TRBJ1-1; 9 positions agree with TRBD1. With V trimmed by 5 bases and J by 3 bases, 10 bases remained unmatched. The CDR3 loop spans 16 amino acids. Per germline, CDR1 LNHDA and CDR2 SQIVND (reference sequence). CDR3 region: CASSGHRGPEDTEAFF. In DNA form, the CDR3 reads TGTGCCAGTAGTGGCCACAGGGGGCCGGAGGACACTGAAGCTTTCTTT.